The TCR beta chain described here comes from a study of T cell responses to AZD1222 COVID-19 vaccine. Second-dose intervals of approximately 4 or approximately 12 weeks were pooled. Per germline, CDR1 SEHNR and CDR2 FQNEAQ (reference sequence). Trimming cost V 2 bases and J 5 bases; bases outside gene matches: 11. There are 16 residues in the CDR3. Study results and limitations: Clonal diversity may have been underestimated, and the donors were mostly white British, with more females than males.

Method: immunoSEQ multiplex PCR; TCRdb's copy keeps in-frame clones and lacks some. Of more than 150,000 clones listed, 91% were seen once; the top ten hold approximately 3.7%. A word on this clone: The antigen remains unidentified.

The clonotype originates from an adult who received the AZD1222 COVID-19 vaccine. V usage is TRBV7-9 and J usage is TRBJ2-7; 8 nucleotides agree with TRBD2. Sequenced here: peripheral blood, sampled 28 days after the second AZD1222 dose. CDR3 amino acids: CASSLISGTRRDEQYF. For the CDR3, the DNA is TGTGCCAGCAGCTTAATCTCCGGGACTAGGAGGGACGAGCAGTACTTC.